This TCR beta chain was sequenced during a study of post-analysis software for immune sequencing data. Germline CDR1 reads DFQATT; CDR2 reads SNEGSKA (reference sequence). The V segment lost 3 bases and the J segment 2 bases; nucleotides outside the gene matches: 8. This CDR3 spans 16 amino acids. Regarding the study as a whole: Four or five TRBV segments, TRBV5-6, TRBV5-1 and TRBV20-1 among them, were found more frequent in patients than controls.

In this sample, this clonotype turned up once. Its antigen is unidentified. Sequencing libraries made from TCR beta cDNA carried unique molecular identifiers. TCRdb recomputed calls from the PCR reads with MiXCR, one row per CDR3 protein. The repertoire has over 150,000 distinct CDR3 sequences, about 32% of them found once; the top ten carry more than 1.3%. This TCR was recovered from a girl aged 5-17 years with multiple sclerosis. The chain carries TRBV20-1 and TRBJ2-3; 10 positions match TRBD2. Material for sequencing was blood. Here the CDR3 DNA reads TGCAGTGCTAGGGTTCCTAGCGGGAGTTTCACAGATACGCAGTATTTT. Translated: CSARVPSGSFTDTQYF.